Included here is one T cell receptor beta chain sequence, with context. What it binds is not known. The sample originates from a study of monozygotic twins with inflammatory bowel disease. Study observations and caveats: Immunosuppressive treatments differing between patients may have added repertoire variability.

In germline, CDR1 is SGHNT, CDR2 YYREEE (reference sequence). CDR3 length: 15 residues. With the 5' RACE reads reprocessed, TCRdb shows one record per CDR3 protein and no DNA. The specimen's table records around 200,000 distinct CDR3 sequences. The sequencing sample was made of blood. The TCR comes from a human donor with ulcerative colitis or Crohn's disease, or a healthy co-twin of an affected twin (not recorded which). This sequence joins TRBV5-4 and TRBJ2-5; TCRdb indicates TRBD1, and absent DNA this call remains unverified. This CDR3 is CASSLGGQGVETQYF.